The rows below give T cell receptor beta chains drawn from one sample of a study of cytomegalovirus exposure and HLA in healthy donors. Libraries were prepared by immunoSEQ multiplex PCR; TCRdb keeps only in-frame clonotypes and omits some of them. This table has approximately 140,000 clones, 75% to 85% appearing once. Sequenced sample: PBMCs. The receptors were gathered from a female donor in good health and CMV-seronegative. Each CDR3 is given with its conserved first and last residue. Each record gives: CDR3 protein, CDR3 DNA, V gene, J gene, CDR3 length, clone size, D gene. A D gene is named only where the DNA matches it firmly. Only part of the rows carry a size: once, few, many, or a class if the clone is expanded.

CDR3: CASSPGHPSNTEAFF
DNA: TGTGCCAGCAGTCCGGGACACCCGTCGAACACTGAAGCTTTCTTT
V: TRBV2
J: TRBJ1-1
length: 15
size: few
D: .

CDR3: CASSLEGGLGYTF
DNA: TGTGCCAGCAGCTTAGAGGGGGGGCTTGGCTACACCTTC
V: TRBV7-9
J: TRBJ1-2
length: 13
size: .
D: .

CDR3: CAWSRATGNEKLFF
DNA: TGTGCCTGGAGCCGGGCTACAGGGAATGAAAAACTGTTTTTT
V: TRBV30
J: TRBJ1-4
length: 14
size: .
D: .

CDR3: CASSFRDRDNEQFF
DNA: TGTGCCAGCAGCTTCCGGGACAGGGACAATGAGCAGTTCTTC
V: TRBV7-2
J: TRBJ2-1
length: 14
size: .
D: TRBD1

CDR3: CASSSTGNPLFVTDTQYF
DNA: TGCGCCAGCAGCTCGACAGGGAACCCCTTATTTGTCACAGATACGCAGTATTTT
V: TRBV5-1
J: TRBJ2-3
length: 18
size: .
D: TRBD1

CDR3: CASSPGPTGSAGNTIYF
DNA: TGTGCCAGCTCACCTGGTCCGACAGGGTCCGCTGGAAACACCATATATTTT
V: TRBV18
J: TRBJ1-3
length: 17
size: once
D: TRBD1

CDR3: CASSASGTSGPRNEQFF
DNA: TGTGCCAGCAGCGCCTCGGGCACTAGCGGCCCCCGGAATGAGCAGTTCTTC
V: TRBV9
J: TRBJ2-1
length: 17
size: .
D: TRBD2

CDR3: CASSWDRGANQPQHF
DNA: TGTGCCAGTAGTTGGGATCGGGGGGCTAATCAGCCCCAGCATTTT
V: TRBV19
J: TRBJ1-5
length: 15
size: .
D: .

CDR3: CASGLVGGGGGEQYF
DNA: TGTGCTAGTGGTTTGGTAGGAGGGGGCGGGGGGGAGCAGTACTTC
V: TRBV12-5
J: TRBJ2-7
length: 15
size: .
D: .

CDR3: CASSDGGSSETQYF
DNA: TGCGCCAGCAGTGACGGCGGGAGTAGCGAGACCCAGTACTTC
V: TRBV10-1
J: TRBJ2-5
length: 14
size: .
D: TRBD2

CDR3: CASRGTGDSQPQHF
DNA: TGTGCCAGCAGAGGGACAGGGGACAGTCAGCCCCAGCATTTT
V: TRBV28
J: TRBJ1-5
length: 14
size: .
D: TRBD1

CDR3: CASSSGTGNSLEKLFF
DNA: TGTGCCAGCAGCTCCGGGACAGGGAATTCCCTTGAAAAACTGTTTTTT
V: TRBV5-4
J: TRBJ1-4
length: 16
size: .
D: TRBD1

CDR3: CAISSDSSRGFF
DNA: TGTGCCATCAGTTCCGACTCGTCAAGGGGCTTCTTT
V: TRBV10-3
J: TRBJ1-1
length: 12
size: once
D: .

CDR3: CASSQDPAGETQYF
DNA: TGCGCCAGCAGCCAAGATCCAGCAGGAGAGACCCAGTACTTC
V: TRBV4-1
J: TRBJ2-5
length: 14
size: .
D: .

CDR3: CASSLKGRGNQPQHF
DNA: TGTGCCAGCAGCTTAAAAGGTAGGGGTAATCAGCCCCAGCATTTT
V: TRBV11-2
J: TRBJ1-5
length: 15
size: once
D: .

CDR3: CASSSPGQGLIETQYF
DNA: TGTGCCAGCAGTTCCCCAGGACAGGGGCTAATAGAGACCCAGTACTTC
V: TRBV6-5
J: TRBJ2-5
length: 16
size: .
D: TRBD1

CDR3: CASSLNRDPGNTIYF
DNA: TGTGCCAGCAGCTTAAACCGGGATCCCGGAAACACCATATATTTT
V: TRBV7-9
J: TRBJ1-3
length: 15
size: once
D: .

CDR3: CASSDSETVGYEKLFF
DNA: TGTGCCAGCAGTGACTCGGAGACAGTAGGTTATGAAAAACTGTTTTTT
V: TRBV6-6
J: TRBJ1-4
length: 16
size: .
D: .

CDR3: CSVEYLAGGNNEQFF
DNA: TGCAGCGTTGAATATCTAGCGGGGGGCAACAATGAGCAGTTCTTC
V: TRBV29-1
J: TRBJ2-1
length: 15
size: once
D: TRBD2

CDR3: CASRPWDSLAYEQYF
DNA: TGTGCCAGCAGGCCTTGGGACTCCCTAGCCTACGAGCAGTACTTC
V: TRBV27
J: TRBJ2-7
length: 15
size: .
D: .

CDR3: CASSQDTTGLVGEQYF
DNA: TGCGCCAGCAGCCAAGATACAACGGGACTAGTGGGGGAGCAGTACTTC
V: TRBV4-1
J: TRBJ2-7
length: 16
size: .
D: TRBD2

CDR3: CASSFTSSGRTYEQYF
DNA: TGTGCCAGCAGCTTTACTTCTAGCGGGAGAACGTACGAGCAGTACTTC
V: TRBV5-4
J: TRBJ2-7
length: 16
size: once
D: TRBD2

CDR3: CASQTVSGLYNSPLHF
DNA: TGTGCCAGCCAGACAGTTTCGGGCCTGTATAATTCACCCCTCCACTTT
V: TRBV19
J: TRBJ1-6
length: 16
size: .
D: .

CDR3: CASSSGQRDSPLHF
DNA: TGCGCCAGCAGCTCGGGACAGCGGGATTCACCCCTCCACTTT
V: TRBV5-1
J: TRBJ1-6
length: 14
size: .
D: TRBD1

CDR3: CASSPRTRRPTDTQYF
DNA: TGTGCCAGCAGCCCCCGGACTAGGAGGCCAACAGATACGCAGTATTTT
V: TRBV5-6
J: TRBJ2-3
length: 16
size: .
D: TRBD2

CDR3: CASSLYMQGTGVNGYTF
DNA: TGTGCCAGCAGTTTATATATGCAAGGGACAGGGGTTAATGGCTACACCTTC
V: TRBV27
J: TRBJ1-2
length: 17
size: .
D: TRBD1

CDR3: CASSPGTSGEGTQYF
DNA: TGTGCCAGCAGCCCCGGGACTAGCGGGGAGGGGACCCAGTACTTC
V: TRBV7-6
J: TRBJ2-5
length: 15
size: .
D: TRBD2

CDR3: CASTPGLAGYTDEQYF
DNA: TGTGCCAGCACCCCGGGACTAGCGGGATATACGGACGAGCAGTACTTC
V: TRBV11-3
J: TRBJ2-7
length: 16
size: .
D: TRBD2

CDR3: CASSGTGYEQYF
DNA: TGTGCCAGCAGTGGAACAGGCTACGAGCAGTACTTC
V: TRBV6-5
J: TRBJ2-7
length: 12
size: .
D: .

CDR3: CASSSSRDTQYF
DNA: TGTGCCAGCAGCTCATCTAGGGATACGCAGTATTTT
V: TRBV7-8
J: TRBJ2-3
length: 12
size: .
D: .

CDR3: CASSEAVNTEAFF
DNA: TGTGCCAGCAGTGAGGCAGTGAACACTGAAGCTTTCTTT
V: TRBV6-1
J: TRBJ1-1
length: 13
size: many
D: .

CDR3: CAWASPSRTRYGYTF
DNA: TGTGCCTGGGCATCCCCCTCCCGGACTCGCTATGGCTACACCTTC
V: TRBV30
J: TRBJ1-2
length: 15
size: .
D: .

CDR3: CANGQGITEAFF
DNA: TGTGCCAACGGACAGGGCATCACTGAAGCTTTCTTT
V: TRBV2
J: TRBJ1-1
length: 12
size: few
D: TRBD1

CDR3: CASSFTTALSGNTIYF
DNA: TGTGCCAGCAGTTTCACGACAGCTCTGTCTGGAAACACCATATATTTT
V: TRBV6-5
J: TRBJ1-3
length: 16
size: .
D: .

CDR3: CASSQTSGNVYEQYF
DNA: TGCGCCAGCAGCCAAACTAGCGGGAACGTTTACGAGCAGTACTTC
V: TRBV4-3
J: TRBJ2-7
length: 15
size: .
D: TRBD2

CDR3: CASSLRRTGSYGYTF
DNA: TGTGCCAGCAGCTTACGGCGTACAGGGTCCTATGGCTACACCTTC
V: TRBV7-2
J: TRBJ1-2
length: 15
size: .
D: .

CDR3: CASLAGSDTQYF
DNA: TGTGCCAGCCTAGCGGGGTCGGATACGCAGTATTTT
V: TRBV13
J: TRBJ2-3
length: 12
size: .
D: TRBD2

CDR3: CASSHPYRVATNEKLFF
DNA: TGCGCCAGCAGCCATCCCTACAGAGTTGCAACTAATGAAAAACTGTTTTTT
V: TRBV5-1
J: TRBJ1-4
length: 17
size: .
D: .

CDR3: CASRSYLGAISYNEQFF
DNA: TGTGCCAGCAGGTCGTATTTGGGGGCCATCTCCTACAATGAGCAGTTCTTC
V: TRBV27
J: TRBJ2-1
length: 17
size: .
D: .

CDR3: CASSLAGGGNSPLHF
DNA: TGTGCCAGCAGCTTGGCAGGGGGAGGTAATTCACCCCTCCACTTT
V: TRBV7-2
J: TRBJ1-6
length: 15
size: .
D: TRBD1

CDR3: CASSLAGTGGDNEQFF
DNA: TGTGCTAGCAGCTTAGCTGGGACAGGGGGAGACAATGAGCAGTTCTTC
V: TRBV7-7
J: TRBJ2-1
length: 16
size: .
D: TRBD1

CDR3: CASRPAGNEKLFF
DNA: TGCGCCAGCCGTCCGGCGGGGAATGAAAAACTGTTTTTT
V: TRBV5-1
J: TRBJ1-4
length: 13
size: once
D: .

CDR3: CASSLQEGRRETQYF
DNA: TGTGCCAGCAGCCTACAGGAGGGGAGACGTGAGACCCAGTACTTC
V: TRBV5-4
J: TRBJ2-5
length: 15
size: once
D: .

CDR3: CASSVEQGAYNEQFF
DNA: TGTGCCAGCAGCGTAGAGCAGGGGGCTTACAATGAGCAGTTCTTC
V: TRBV9
J: TRBJ2-1
length: 15
size: .
D: TRBD1

CDR3: CASSKGGGLATNEKLFF
DNA: TGTGCCAGCAGCAAAGGGGGGGGGCTTGCAACTAATGAAAAACTGTTTTTT
V: TRBV5-4
J: TRBJ1-4
length: 17
size: .
D: .

CDR3: CAVQGARYGYPF
DNA: TGTGCCGTACAGGGGGCTCGCTATGGCTACCCCTTC
V: TRBV2
J: TRBJ1-2
length: 12
size: .
D: TRBD1

CDR3: CASSLGRRNTEAFF
DNA: TGTGCCAGCAGTTTGGGGAGAAGGAACACTGAAGCTTTCTTT
V: TRBV6-5
J: TRBJ1-1
length: 14
size: few
D: .

CDR3: CASSRGPNRNEKLFF
DNA: TGTGCCAGCAGCCGCGGGCCGAATCGTAATGAAAAACTGTTTTTT
V: TRBV7-3
J: TRBJ1-4
length: 15
size: .
D: .